This is a list of T cell receptor beta chains from one sample in a study of blood T cell repertoires in COVID-19. Measured with immunoSEQ multiplex PCR; TCRdb has only the in-frame clones, and not every one. This sample has a few hundred thousand clones, with 80% to 90% found just once. Material for sequencing was peripheral blood. These receptors came from a woman between 35 and 50 years old who had recovered from COVID-19. The CDR3 runs from the conserved cysteine through the conserved F or W. The D gene is left open where the match is weak. A clone size is listed for some rows: how often the clone was seen (once, few, many), or a class if it is expanded.

d_gene | j_gene | abundance | v_gene | CDR3nt | CDR3aa
TRBD2 | TRBJ2-6 | NA | TRBV29-1 | TGCAGCGTTTCTCCGGCGGGGGCTGGGGCCAACGTCCTGACTTTC | CSVSPAGAGANVLTF
NA | TRBJ1-4 | once | TRBV11-2 | TGTGCCAGCAGCCCCCGACAACAGACTAATGAAAAACTGTTTTTT | CASSPRQQTNEKLFF
NA | TRBJ2-6 | NA | TRBV15 | TGTGCCACCAGCAGAGATTCGGGGAGTGGGGCCAACGTCCTGACTTTC | CATSRDSGSGANVLTF
TRBD2 | TRBJ2-2 | NA | TRBV7-3 | TGTGCCAGCAGCTCTTCAGCGGGGGCGGGGACCGGGGAGCTGTTTTTT | CASSSSAGAGTGELFF
TRBD2 | TRBJ2-7 | NA | TRBV5-1 | TGCGCCAGCAGCTTGGGGACTAGCGGCACCTACGAGCAGTACTTC | CASSLGTSGTYEQYF
TRBD2 | TRBJ2-3 | few | TRBV29-1 | TGCAGCGCTCTGACTAGCAGAGTAGGCCGTCAGTATTTT | CSALTSRVGRQYF
TRBD1 | TRBJ2-5 | NA | TRBV11-2 | TGTGCCAGCAGCTTAGACTCTCAGGGGGCGCGAATGGAGACCCAGTACTTC | CASSLDSQGARMETQYF
TRBD2 | TRBJ2-7 | NA | TRBV10-3 | TGTGCCATAAAGACTGGCGGGGGGACCTACGAGCAGTACTTC | CAIKTGGGTYEQYF
TRBD1 | TRBJ1-5 | NA | TRBV12-3/TRBV12-4 | TGTGCCAGCAGCCCTATGACAGGGCAGCCCCAGCATTTT | CASSPMTGQPQHF
NA | TRBJ1-2 | NA | TRBV30 | TGTGCCTGGAGTAGCAGGGGAGACTATGGCTACACCTTC | CAWSSRGDYGYTF
NA | TRBJ2-1 | once | TRBV21-1 | TGTGCCAGCAGCATGGGCGGGAGTGGTTCCTACAATGAGCAGTTCTTC | CASSMGGSGSYNEQFF
NA | TRBJ1-5 | NA | TRBV7-2 | TGTGCCAGCAGCTTACGAGGGAGTAATCAGCCCCAGCATTTT | CASSLRGSNQPQHF
NA | TRBJ2-5 | NA | TRBV11-2 | TGTGCCAGCACCTTTCTCCAAGAGACCCAGTACTTC | CASTFLQETQYF
NA | TRBJ2-7 | NA | TRBV5-6 | TGTGCCAGCAGTGCCGGGGGCTCCTACGAGCAGTACTTC | CASSAGGSYEQYF
NA | TRBJ1-5 | NA | TRBV3-1/TRBV3-2 | TGTGCCAGCAGACAGGGAAATCAGCCCCAGCATTTT | CASRQGNQPQHF